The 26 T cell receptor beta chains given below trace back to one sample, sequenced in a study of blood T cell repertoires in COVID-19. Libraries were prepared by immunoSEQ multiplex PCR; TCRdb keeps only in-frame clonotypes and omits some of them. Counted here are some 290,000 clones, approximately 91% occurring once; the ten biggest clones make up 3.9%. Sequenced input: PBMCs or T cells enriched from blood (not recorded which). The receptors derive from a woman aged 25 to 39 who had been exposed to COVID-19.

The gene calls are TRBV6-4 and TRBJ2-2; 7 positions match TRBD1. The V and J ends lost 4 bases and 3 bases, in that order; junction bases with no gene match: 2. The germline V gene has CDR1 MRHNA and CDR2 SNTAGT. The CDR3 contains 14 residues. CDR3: CASSVTGYTGELFF. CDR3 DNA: TGTGCCAGCAGTGTGACAGGGTACACCGGGGAGCTGTTTTTT.

CDR3 sequence reads: CASSRGLAGGDEQYF. For the CDR3, the DNA is TGTGCCAGCAGCCGAGGACTAGCGGGGGGGGACGAGCAGTACTTC. V gene TRBV6-5 combines with J gene TRBJ2-7; 15 bases are shared with TRBD2. J lost 5 bases, V lost 6 bases, and 5 bases had no gene match. The CDR3 has 15 amino acids. Per the germline V gene, CDR1 is MNHEY and CDR2 is SVGAGI.

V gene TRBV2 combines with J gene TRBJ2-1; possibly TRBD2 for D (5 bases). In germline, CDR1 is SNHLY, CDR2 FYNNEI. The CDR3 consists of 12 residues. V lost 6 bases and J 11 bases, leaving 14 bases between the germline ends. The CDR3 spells CASSQMEVQQFF. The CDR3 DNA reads TGTGCCAGCAGCCAGATGGAGGTTCAGCAGTTCTTC.

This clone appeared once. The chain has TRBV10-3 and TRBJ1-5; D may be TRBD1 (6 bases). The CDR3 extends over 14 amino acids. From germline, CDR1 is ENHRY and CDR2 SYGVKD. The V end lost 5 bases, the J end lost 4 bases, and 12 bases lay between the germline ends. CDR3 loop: CAISTTGSNQPQHF. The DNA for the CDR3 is TGTGCCATCAGTACGACAGGCTCGAATCAGCCCCAGCATTTT.

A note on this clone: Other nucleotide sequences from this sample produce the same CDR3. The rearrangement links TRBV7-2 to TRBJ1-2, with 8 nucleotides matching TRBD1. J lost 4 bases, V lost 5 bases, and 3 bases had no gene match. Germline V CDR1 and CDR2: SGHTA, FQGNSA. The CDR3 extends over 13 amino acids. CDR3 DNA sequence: TGTGCCAGCAGCGCCGGACAGGGCTATGGCTACACCTTC. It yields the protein CASSAGQGYGYTF. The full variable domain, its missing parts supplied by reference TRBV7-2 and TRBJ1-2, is GAGVSQSPSNKVTEKGKDVELRCDPISGHTALYWYRQSLGQGLEFLIYFQGNSAPDKSGLPSDRFSAERTGGSVSTLTIQRTQQEDSAVYLCASSAGQGYGYTFGSGTRLTVV.

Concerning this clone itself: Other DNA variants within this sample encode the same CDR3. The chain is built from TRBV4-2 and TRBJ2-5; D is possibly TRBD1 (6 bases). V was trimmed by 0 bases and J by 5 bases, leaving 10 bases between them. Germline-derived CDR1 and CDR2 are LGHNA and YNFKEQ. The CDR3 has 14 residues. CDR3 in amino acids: CASSQDRGGETQYF. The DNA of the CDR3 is TGTGCCAGCAGCCAAGATCGAGGGGGTGAGACCCAGTACTTC.

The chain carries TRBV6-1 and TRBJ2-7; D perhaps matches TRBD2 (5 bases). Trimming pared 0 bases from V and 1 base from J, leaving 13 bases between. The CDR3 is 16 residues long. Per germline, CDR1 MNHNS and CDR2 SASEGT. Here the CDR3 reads CASSEAWRQESYEQYF. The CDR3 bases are TGTGCCAGCAGTGAAGCGTGGAGGCAGGAGTCCTACGAGCAGTACTTC.

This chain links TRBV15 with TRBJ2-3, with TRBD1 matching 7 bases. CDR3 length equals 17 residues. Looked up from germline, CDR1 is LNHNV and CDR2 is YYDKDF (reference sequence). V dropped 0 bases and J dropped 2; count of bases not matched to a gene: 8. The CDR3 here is CATSRDRQGTSTDTQYF. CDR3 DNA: TGTGCCACCAGCAGAGATCGACAGGGCACCTCCACAGATACGCAGTATTTT.

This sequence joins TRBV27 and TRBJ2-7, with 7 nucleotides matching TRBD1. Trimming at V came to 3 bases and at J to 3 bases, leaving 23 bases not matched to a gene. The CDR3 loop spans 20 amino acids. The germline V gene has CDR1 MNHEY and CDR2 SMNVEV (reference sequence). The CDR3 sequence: CASSFAGRRGTVLPRYEQYF. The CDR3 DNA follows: TGTGCCAGCAGTTTTGCTGGAAGGAGAGGGACAGTCTTACCCCGCTACGAGCAGTACTTC.

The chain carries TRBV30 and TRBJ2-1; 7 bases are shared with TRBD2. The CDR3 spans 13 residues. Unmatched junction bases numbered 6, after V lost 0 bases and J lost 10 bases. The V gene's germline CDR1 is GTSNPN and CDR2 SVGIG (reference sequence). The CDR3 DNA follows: TGTGCCTGGAGTGTACAGGCCGGGGGGGAGCAGTTCTTC. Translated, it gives CAWSVQAGGEQFF.

The CDR3 is CASSSRLAPERYNEQFF. The CDR3 DNA follows: TGTGCCAGCAGTTCTCGACTAGCTCCCGAGAGGTACAATGAGCAGTTCTTC. This sequence joins TRBV28 and TRBJ2-1, with 7 bases matching TRBD2. The germline CDR1 and CDR2 sequences are MDHEN and SYDVKM. This CDR3 has 17 residues. Trimming took 4 bases from V and 4 from J; bases not matched to a gene: 13.

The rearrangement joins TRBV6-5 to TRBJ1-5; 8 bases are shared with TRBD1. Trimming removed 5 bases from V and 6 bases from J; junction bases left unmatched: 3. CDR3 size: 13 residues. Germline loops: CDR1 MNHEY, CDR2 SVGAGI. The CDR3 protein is CASSLDRAQPQHF. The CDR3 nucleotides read TGTGCCAGCAGTCTGGACAGGGCTCAGCCCCAGCATTTT.

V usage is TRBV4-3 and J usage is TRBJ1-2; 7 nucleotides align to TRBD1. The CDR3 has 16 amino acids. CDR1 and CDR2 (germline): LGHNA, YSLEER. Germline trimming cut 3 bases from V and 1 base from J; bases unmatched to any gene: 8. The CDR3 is CASSQEGNRGNYGYTF. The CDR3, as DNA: TGCGCCAGCAGCCAGGAGGGGAACAGGGGTAACTATGGCTACACCTTC.

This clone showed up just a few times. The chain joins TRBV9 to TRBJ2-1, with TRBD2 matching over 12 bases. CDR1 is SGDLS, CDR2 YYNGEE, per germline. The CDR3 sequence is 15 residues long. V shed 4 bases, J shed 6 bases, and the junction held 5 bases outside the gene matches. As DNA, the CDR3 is TGTGCCAGCAGCTTAAGACTAGCGGGGGCCAATGAGCAGTTCTTC. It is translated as CASSLRLAGANEQFF.

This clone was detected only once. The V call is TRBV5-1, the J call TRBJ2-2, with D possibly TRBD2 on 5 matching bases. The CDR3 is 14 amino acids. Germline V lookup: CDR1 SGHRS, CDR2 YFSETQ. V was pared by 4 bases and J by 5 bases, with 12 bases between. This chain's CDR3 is CASSTATSTGELFF. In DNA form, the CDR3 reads TGCGCCAGCAGCACGGCTACTAGTACCGGGGAGCTGTTTTTT.

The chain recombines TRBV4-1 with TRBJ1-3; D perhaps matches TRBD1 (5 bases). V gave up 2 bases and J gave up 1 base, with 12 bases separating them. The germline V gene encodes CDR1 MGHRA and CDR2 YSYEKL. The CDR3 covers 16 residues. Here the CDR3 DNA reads TGCGCCAGCAGCCAACAGGGACTTTTTTCTGGAAACACCATATATTTT. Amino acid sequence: CASSQQGLFSGNTIYF.

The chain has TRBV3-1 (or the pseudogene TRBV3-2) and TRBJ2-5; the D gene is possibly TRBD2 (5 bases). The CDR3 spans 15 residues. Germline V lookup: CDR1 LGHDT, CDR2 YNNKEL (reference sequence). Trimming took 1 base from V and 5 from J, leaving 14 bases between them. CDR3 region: CASSQGTSSGETQYF. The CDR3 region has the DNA TGTGCCAGCAGCCAAGGCACTAGTTCGGGTGAGACCCAGTACTTC.

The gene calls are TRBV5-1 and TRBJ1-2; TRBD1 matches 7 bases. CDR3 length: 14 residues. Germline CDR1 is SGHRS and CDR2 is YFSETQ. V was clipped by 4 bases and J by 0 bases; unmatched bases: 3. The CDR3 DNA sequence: TGCGCCAGCAGCGAGGGACAGTCTAACTATGGCTACACCTTC. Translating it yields CASSEGQSNYGYTF.

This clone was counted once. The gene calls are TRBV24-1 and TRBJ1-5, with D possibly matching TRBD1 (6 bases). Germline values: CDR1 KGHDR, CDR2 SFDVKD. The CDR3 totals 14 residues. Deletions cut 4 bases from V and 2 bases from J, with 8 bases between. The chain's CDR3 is CATSEGHRNQPQHF. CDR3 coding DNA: TGTGCCACCAGTGAGGGACACCGCAATCAGCCCCAGCATTTT.

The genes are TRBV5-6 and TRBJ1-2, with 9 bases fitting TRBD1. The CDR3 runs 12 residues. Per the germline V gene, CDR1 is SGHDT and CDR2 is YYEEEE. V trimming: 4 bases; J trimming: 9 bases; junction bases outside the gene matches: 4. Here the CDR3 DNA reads TGTGCCAGCAGCCTGGACAGGGGTAGCTACACCTTC. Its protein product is CASSLDRGSYTF.

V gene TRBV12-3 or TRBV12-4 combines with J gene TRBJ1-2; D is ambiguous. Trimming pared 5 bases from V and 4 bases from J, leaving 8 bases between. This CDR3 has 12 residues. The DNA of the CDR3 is TGTGCCAGCAGTGAGATCATCTATGGCTACACCTTC. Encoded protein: CASSEIIYGYTF.

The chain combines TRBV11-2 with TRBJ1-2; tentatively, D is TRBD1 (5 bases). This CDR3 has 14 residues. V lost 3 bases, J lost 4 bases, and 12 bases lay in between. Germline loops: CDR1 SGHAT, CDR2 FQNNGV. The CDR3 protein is CASSFRQSPYGYTF. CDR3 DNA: TGTGCCAGCAGCTTTAGACAGTCCCCCTATGGCTACACCTTC.

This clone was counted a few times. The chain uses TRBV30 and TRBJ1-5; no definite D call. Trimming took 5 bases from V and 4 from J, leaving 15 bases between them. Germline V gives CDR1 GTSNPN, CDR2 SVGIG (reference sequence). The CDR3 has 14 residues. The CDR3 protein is CAWSEAQLNQPQHF. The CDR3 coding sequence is TGTGCCTGGTCCGAAGCACAGCTGAATCAGCCCCAGCATTTT. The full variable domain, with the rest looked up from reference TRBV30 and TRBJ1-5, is SQTIHQWPATLVQPVGSPLSLECTVEGTSNPNLYWYRQAAGRGLQLLFYSVGIGQISSEVPQNLSASRPQDRQFILSSKKLLLSDSGFYLCAWSEAQLNQPQHFGDGTRLSIL.

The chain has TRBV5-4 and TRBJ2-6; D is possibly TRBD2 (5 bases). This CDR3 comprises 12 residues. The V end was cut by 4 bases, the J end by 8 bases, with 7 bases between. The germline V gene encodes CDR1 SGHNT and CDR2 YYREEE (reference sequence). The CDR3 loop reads CASSTGSNVLTF. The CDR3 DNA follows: TGTGCCAGCAGCACGGGGTCCAACGTCCTGACTTTC.

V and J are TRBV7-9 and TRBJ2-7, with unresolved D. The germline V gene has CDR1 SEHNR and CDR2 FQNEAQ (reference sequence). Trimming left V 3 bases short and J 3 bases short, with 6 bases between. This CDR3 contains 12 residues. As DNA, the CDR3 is TGTGCCAGCAGCTTTAGAATCTACGAGCAGTACTTC. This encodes CASSFRIYEQYF.

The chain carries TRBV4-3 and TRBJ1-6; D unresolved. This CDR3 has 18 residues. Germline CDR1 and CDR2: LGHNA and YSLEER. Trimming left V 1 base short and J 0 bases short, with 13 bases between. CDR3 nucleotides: TGCGCCAGCAGCCAAGGGGCCACGGGGAGCTCCTATAATTCACCCCTCCACTTT. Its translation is CASSQGATGSSYNSPLHF.